The clone carrying this T cell receptor beta chain was observed a handful of times. The sample is drawn from a study of early T cells in non-severe SARS-CoV-2 infection. V lost 4 bases and J lost 6, with 13 bases in between. The CDR3 is 13 amino acids. Per the germline V gene, CDR1 is SGHRS and CDR2 is YFSETQ. Attachment of unique molecular identifiers was made to individual cDNA molecules. One entry per CDR3 protein, called by TCRdb with MiXCR from the 5' RACE reads. The sample yields under 70,000 distinct CDR3 sequences, 5.9% seen once. Sequences were derived from whole blood, sampled at baseline. This clonotype originated in an adult who was a healthcare worker with PCR-confirmed SARS-CoV-2 infection or an uninfected control (not recorded which). The V gene is TRBV5-1, the J gene TRBJ1-1, with TRBD1 as a possible D gene (6 bases). The chain's CDR3 is CASSALTGSEAFF. The DNA of the CDR3 is TGCGCCAGCAGCGCCCTTACAGGGTCTGAAGCTTTCTTT.